This TCR beta chain is drawn from a study of post-analysis software for immune sequencing data. Findings and limits, study-wide: Controls had lower frequencies than patients of roughly five TRBV segments, which included TRBV5-6, TRBV5-1 and TRBV20-1.

This clonotype was counted between two and nine times. Its antigen is unknown. This CDR3 contains 14 residues. Trimming at V came to 5 bases and at J to 8 bases, leaving 10 bases not matched to a gene. Unique molecular identifiers were built into the TCR beta cDNA libraries. TCRdb re-analysed the PCR reads in MiXCR, keeping a single row per CDR3 protein. Of 400,000 to 500,000 distinct CDR3 sequences detected, approximately 42% appear once; the ten largest clones hold around 8%. This clonotype was sampled from a girl aged 2 to 9 with multiple sclerosis. The sequencing sample was made of blood. The chain is built from TRBV12-3 or TRBV12-4 and TRBJ1-2, with 8 bases matching TRBD1. In DNA form, the CDR3 reads TGTGCCAGCAGTCAAACCGACAGGGGACGGGGCTACACCTTC. Translation gives CASSQTDRGRGYTF.